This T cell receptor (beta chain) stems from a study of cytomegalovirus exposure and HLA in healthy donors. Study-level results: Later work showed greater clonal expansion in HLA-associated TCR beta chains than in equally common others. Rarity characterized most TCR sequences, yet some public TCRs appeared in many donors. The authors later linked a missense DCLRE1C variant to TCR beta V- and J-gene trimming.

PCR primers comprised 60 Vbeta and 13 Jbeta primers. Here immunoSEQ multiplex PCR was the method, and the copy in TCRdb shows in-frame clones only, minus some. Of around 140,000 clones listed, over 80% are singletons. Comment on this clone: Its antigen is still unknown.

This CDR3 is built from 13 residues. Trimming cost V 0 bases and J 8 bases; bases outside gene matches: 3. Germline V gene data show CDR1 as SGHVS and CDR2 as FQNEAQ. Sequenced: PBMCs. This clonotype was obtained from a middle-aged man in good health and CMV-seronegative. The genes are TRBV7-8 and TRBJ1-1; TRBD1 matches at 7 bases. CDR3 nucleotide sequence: TGTGCCAGCAGCTTAGCCGGGACAGTAGAAGCTTTCTTT. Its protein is CASSLAGTVEAFF.